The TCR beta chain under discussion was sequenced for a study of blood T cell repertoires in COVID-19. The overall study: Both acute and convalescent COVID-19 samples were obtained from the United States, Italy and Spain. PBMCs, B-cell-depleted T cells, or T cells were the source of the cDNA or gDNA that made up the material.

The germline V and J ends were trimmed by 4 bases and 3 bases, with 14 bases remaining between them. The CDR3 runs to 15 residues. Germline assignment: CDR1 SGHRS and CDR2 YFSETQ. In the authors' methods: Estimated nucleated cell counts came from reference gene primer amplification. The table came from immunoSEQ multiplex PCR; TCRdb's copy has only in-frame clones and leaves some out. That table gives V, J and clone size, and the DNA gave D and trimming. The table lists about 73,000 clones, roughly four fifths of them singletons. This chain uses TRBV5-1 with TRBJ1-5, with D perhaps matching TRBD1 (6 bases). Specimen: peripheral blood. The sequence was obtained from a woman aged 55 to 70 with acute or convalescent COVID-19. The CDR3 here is CASSQAGANNQPQHF. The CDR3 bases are TGCGCCAGCAGCCAGGCGGGGGCAAACAATCAGCCCCAGCATTTT.